The clone carrying this T cell receptor beta chain was counted a single time. Its antigen is currently unknown. The source of the sample is a study of blood T cells in healthy people across ages. General study points: Because donor CMV status was unknown, expanded clonotype changes were possibly confounded.

Total RNA was isolated from each sample in quantities of at least 6 micrograms. This CDR3 has 15 residues. Trimming took 2 bases from V and 6 from J, leaving 14 bases between them. CDR1 is MNHNY, CDR2 SVGAGI, per germline (reference sequence). The authors ran a second PCR of roughly 6 to 12 cycles using a sample-barcoded 5' primer and a J-beta primer mix. TCRdb redid the calling of the 5' RACE reads with MiXCR, one entry per CDR3 protein. The table lists 2 million or so distinct CDR3 sequences, about 49% of them singletons. This chain connects TRBV6-6 to TRBJ1-5, with unresolved D. Sequencing was done on a sample of blood. This TCR was sampled from a woman in her forties in good health. CDR3 loop: CASSYEGPQGQPQHF. The CDR3 coding sequence is TGTGCCAGCAGTTACGAGGGCCCACAAGGTCAGCCCCAGCATTTT.